The subject of this entry is one T cell receptor (beta chain). As yet, its antigen is unknown. The authors' processing: There were a median of around 96,000 TCRs per sample, with a range from roughly 23,224 to 690,600. TCRdb reprocessed the RACE reads with MiXCR, giving one entry per CDR3 protein. TCRdb assigned the V and J calls; the authors' analysis was not used. Among 50,000 to 65,000 distinct CDR3 sequences listed, 11% were seen once. The source of the sample is a study of human T cells and chemical hapten exposure. V trimming: 4 bases; J trimming: 6 bases; junction bases outside the gene matches: 4. The V gene's germline CDR1 is SGDLS and CDR2 YYNGEE. The CDR3 is 12 amino acids. Study-level results: Expanded TCR sets contained significantly more large CDR3 similarity clusters than controls. DPC sensitization produced no change in TCRs with frequency above 1 in 1000.

Documented time point: pre-sensitization, week 0. Specified treatment: therapeutic diphenylcyclopropenone sensitization with weekly scalp DPC. Each donor was an alopecia patient between 18 and 70 years of age who qualified for DPC. The chain combines TRBV9 with TRBJ2-7; 7 bases match TRBD1. The receptor was isolated from a woman aged 40-49 years with alopecia areata. Some clones in this sample may be carry-over from other donors' samples. This specimen was whole blood, taken in connection with sensitization to the hapten diphenylcyclopropenone (DPC). DNA for the CDR3: TGTGCCAGCAGCCCCCAGGGGGTCGAGCAGTACTTC. Amino acid sequence: CASSPQGVEQYF.